Listed below are T cell receptor beta chains from one sample, sequenced in a study of prognosis after radiotherapy for stage I lung cancer. TCRdb analysed the multiplex PCR reads with MiXCR anew, one entry per CDR3 protein. The data contain under 55,000 distinct CDR3 sequences, roughly 35% of them singletons. Sequences were derived from PBMCs, sampled before or after stereotactic body radiation therapy (not recorded which). The source of these receptors is a donor over 45 with non-small cell lung cancer. Both conserved end residues are part of each CDR3. The D gene is left open where the match is weak. Clone sizes are given selectively: once, few, many, or a class where the clone is expanded.

v_gene	j_gene	d_gene	abundance	CDR3aa	CDR3nt
TRBV12-3/TRBV12-4	TRBJ2-7	.	many	CASTIDSFYEQYF	TGTGCCAGCACCATAGACAGTTTCTACGAGCAGTACTTC
TRBV12-5	TRBJ2-1	.	many	CASGLGRGQFF	TGTGCTAGTGGTTTGGGGAGGGGGCAGTTCTTC
TRBV19	TRBJ1-2	.	many	CASSIGTVAPNYGYTF	TGTGCCAGTAGTATAGGAACAGTAGCGCCAAACTATGGCTACACCTTC
TRBV4-3	TRBJ2-7	.	many	CASSQDVLTGLVYF	TGCGCCAGCAGCCAAGATGTTCTGACAGGTCTTGTGTACTTC
TRBV6-2/TRBV6-3	TRBJ2-1	.	.	CASLSATGSSHNEQFF	TGTGCCAGCCTCTCGGCTACCGGGAGCTCCCACAATGAGCAGTTCTTC
TRBV5-1	TRBJ1-1	.	many	CASSLVWSSGNTEAFF	TGCGCCAGCAGCTTGGTTTGGTCCTCGGGGAACACTGAAGCTTTCTTT
TRBV7-8	TRBJ1-6	.	.	CASSQSVTWYNSPLHF	TGTGCCAGCAGCCAATCCGTGACATGGTATAATTCACCCCTCCACTTT
TRBV20-1	TRBJ2-2	.	many	CSARSVANTGELFF	TGCAGTGCTAGGTCCGTCGCGAACACCGGGGAGCTGTTTTTT
TRBV11-3	TRBJ2-1	TRBD2	many	CASSFWAGVDNEQFF	TGTGCCAGCAGCTTCTGGGCGGGAGTAGACAATGAGCAGTTCTTC
TRBV18	TRBJ2-1	TRBD1	many	CASSPGQGNEQFF	TGTGCCAGCTCACCCGGACAGGGCAATGAGCAGTTCTTC
TRBV18	TRBJ1-5	.	many	CASSPPGQPQHF	TGTGCCAGCTCACCTCCAGGTCAGCCCCAGCATTTT
TRBV6-2/TRBV6-3	TRBJ2-7	TRBD1	.	CASSEAGTGAEQYF	TGTGCCAGCAGTGAAGCGGGGACAGGGGCCGAGCAGTACTTC
TRBV15	TRBJ2-7	TRBD2	many	CATSPGPASGRDEQYF	TGTGCCACCAGCCCAGGTCCGGCTAGCGGGAGGGACGAGCAGTACTTC
TRBV18	TRBJ2-2	TRBD2	once	CASSSRLAGNSNTGELFF	TGTGCCAGCTCATCAAGACTAGCGGGTAACTCGAACACCGGGGAGCTGTTTTTT
TRBV6-2/TRBV6-3	TRBJ2-2	.	.	CASRSPPVGGVTGELFF	TGTGCCAGCAGATCACCCCCGGTGGGCGGAGTGACCGGGGAGCTGTTTTTT
TRBV12-3/TRBV12-4	TRBJ2-3	.	many	CASSFGRGSTDTQYF	TGTGCCAGCAGTTTTGGGCGTGGGAGCACAGATACGCAGTATTTT
TRBV24-1	TRBJ2-2	.	many	CATSDPTNTGELFF	TGTGCCACCAGTGATCCCACTAATACCGGGGAGCTGTTTTTT
TRBV19	TRBJ1-5	.	many	CASSRLSGRSNQPQHF	TGTGCCAGCTCCCGCTTATCGGGTCGCAGCAATCAGCCCCAGCATTTT
TRBV12-3/TRBV12-4	TRBJ2-3	TRBD2	.	CASSYPSGRSLTDTQYF	TGTGCCAGCAGTTACCCTAGCGGGAGGTCCCTCACGGATACGCAGTATTTT
TRBV6-1	TRBJ2-2	.	many	CASRPQGFTGELFF	TGTGCCAGCAGGCCCCAGGGTTTCACCGGGGAGCTGTTTTTT
TRBV4-1	TRBJ1-5	TRBD1	many	CASSQVGTGNQPQHF	TGCGCCAGCAGCCAAGTGGGGACAGGGAATCAGCCCCAGCATTTT
TRBV7-2	TRBJ2-5	.	.	CASSSLEYQDTQYF	TGTGCCAGCAGCTCCCTGGAGTACCAAGATACCCAGTACTTC
TRBV19	TRBJ2-5	.	.	CASSIGTDGVRDQYF	TGTGCCAGTAGTATAGGGACGGACGGGGTAAGAGACCAGTACTTC
TRBV20-1	TRBJ2-7	.	many	CSAPPGLSSEQYF	TGCAGTGCCCCTCCGGGACTTTCATCCGAGCAGTACTTC
TRBV5-1	TRBJ2-1	.	many	CASSLNSPEQFF	TGCGCCAGCAGCTTGAACTCGCCTGAGCAGTTCTTC
TRBV27	TRBJ2-7	TRBD2	many	CASSSTSGRAYEQYF	TGTGCCAGCAGCTCGACTAGCGGGAGGGCCTACGAGCAGTACTTC
TRBV5-1	TRBJ2-1	.	.	CASRDGAGPEQFF	TGCGCCAGCAGGGATGGGGCTGGCCCTGAGCAGTTCTTC
TRBV2	TRBJ2-7	TRBD2	many	CASRPGLVSEQYF	TGTGCCAGCAGGCCGGGACTAGTTTCCGAGCAGTACTTC
TRBV20-1	TRBJ1-6	.	few	CSARKGRDNSPLHF	TGCAGTGCTAGAAAGGGGCGGGATAATTCACCCCTCCACTTT
TRBV6-5	TRBJ2-6	TRBD1	many	CASSYADRAGSNVLTF	TGTGCCAGCAGTTACGCGGACAGGGCAGGGAGCAACGTCCTGACTTTC
TRBV20-1	TRBJ1-1	.	many	CSARPARPRNTEAFF	TGCAGTGCTAGACCCGCCCGACCCCGGAACACTGAAGCTTTCTTT
TRBV7-3	TRBJ2-1	.	many	CASSLTAQRNEQFF	TGTGCCAGCTCCCTGACGGCACAGAGAAATGAGCAGTTCTTC
TRBV7-2	TRBJ2-7	.	once	CASSSGPWTSYEQYF	TGTGCCAGCAGCTCCGGCCCCTGGACATCCTACGAGCAGTACTTC
TRBV5-4	TRBJ1-6	.	many	CASSLGGGTVVNSPLHF	TGTGCCAGCAGCTTAGGAGGAGGGACCGTCGTTAATTCACCCCTCCACTTT
TRBV7-2	TRBJ1-1	.	few	CASSLVQGGRGGAFF	TGTGCCAGCAGCTTAGTACAGGGAGGGAGGGGGGGAGCTTTCTTT
TRBV24-1	TRBJ2-2	TRBD1	many	CATSDPGQGAGELFF	TGTGCCACCAGTGACCCTGGACAGGGTGCCGGGGAGCTGTTTTTT
TRBV20-1	TRBJ2-3	.	many	CSAPGSGTDTQYF	TGCAGTGCCCCCGGGTCGGGCACAGATACGCAGTATTTT
TRBV7-8	TRBJ2-7	TRBD2	many	CASSREREYEQYF	TGTGCCAGCAGCCGGGAGCGGGAGTACGAGCAGTACTTC
TRBV9	TRBJ2-7	TRBD1	many	CASSTPLGQAPVLF	TGTGCCAGCAGCACCCCCCTCGGACAGGCCCCCGTTTTATTC
TRBV15	TRBJ2-2	.	many	CATSRVVGFTGELFF	TGTGCCACCAGCAGAGTAGTTGGTTTTACCGGGGAGCTGTTTTTT
TRBV29-1	TRBJ1-1	TRBD1	.	CSAPGGVEAFF	TGCAGCGCGCCAGGGGGCGTTGAAGCTTTCTTT
TRBV6-4	TRBJ1-2	TRBD1	many	CASSKGGGQGARGYTF	TGTGCCAGCAGCAAAGGAGGGGGACAGGGGGCGCGGGGCTACACCTTC
TRBV3-2	TRBJ2-7	.	many	CASNGRTPYEQYF	TGTGCCAGCAACGGACGGACCCCTTACGAGCAGTACTTC
TRBV15	TRBJ1-6	.	many	CATSRVESPLHF	TGTGCCACCAGCAGAGTTGAATCACCCCTCCACTTT
TRBV7-3	TRBJ2-6	.	many	CASSFIRGAPGANVLTF	TGTGCCAGCAGCTTTATCAGGGGGGCGCCTGGGGCCAACGTCCTGACTTTC
TRBV24-1	TRBJ2-3	TRBD2	many	CATSDPGTSGDTQYF	TGTGCCACCAGTGATCCCGGGACTAGCGGAGATACGCAGTATTTT
TRBV6-1	TRBJ2-4	.	.	CASSRGVLGIQYF	TGTGCCAGCAGCCGGGGAGTGTTGGGCATTCAGTACTTC
TRBV7-9	TRBJ2-3	.	many	CASSWETPDTQYF	TGTGCCAGCAGCTGGGAGACGCCAGATACGCAGTATTTT
TRBV12-3/TRBV12-4	TRBJ1-4	.	many	CASSLGHGYIEKLFF	TGTGCCAGCAGCCTGGGACACGGATATATTGAAAAACTGTTTTTT
TRBV19	TRBJ2-1	TRBD2	many	CASSPWTSGNNEQFF	TGTGCCAGTAGTCCATGGACTAGCGGCAACAATGAGCAGTTCTTC
TRBV7-3	TRBJ2-2	.	many	CASSLLGGRITGELFF	TGTGCCAGCAGCCTTTTGGGGGGGCGCATCACCGGGGAGCTGTTTTTT
TRBV14	TRBJ1-2	TRBD1	.	CASSQDWTGTSVGYTF	TGTGCCAGCAGCCAAGATTGGACAGGGACCTCAGTTGGCTACACCTTC
TRBV20-1	TRBJ2-3	TRBD2	many	CSAPGLAGAADTQYF	TGCAGTGCTCCGGGACTAGCGGGGGCCGCAGATACGCAGTATTTT
TRBV19	TRBJ2-5	TRBD1	many	CASGQGAGETQYF	TGTGCCAGTGGACAGGGGGCCGGGGAGACCCAGTACTTC
TRBV30	TRBJ2-3	.	many	CASEGSTDTQYF	TGTGCCTCGGAGGGTAGCACAGATACGCAGTATTTT
TRBV18	TRBJ2-7	TRBD2	many	CASSQTSGSSYEQYF	TGTGCCAGCTCCCAAACTAGCGGGAGCTCCTACGAGCAGTACTTC
TRBV5-5	TRBJ2-7	.	many	CASSFRDGFYEQYF	TGTGCCAGCAGCTTTCGGGACGGCTTCTACGAGCAGTACTTC
TRBV28	TRBJ2-3	TRBD2	medium-sized	CASSFPPTTSGFSTDTQYF	TGTGCCAGCAGTTTTCCCCCAACCACTAGCGGGTTTAGCACAGATACGCAGTATTTT